Listed below are T cell receptor beta chains from one sample, sequenced in a study of T cells after posttransplantation cyclophosphamide. The data were produced by immunoSEQ multiplex PCR, yet TCRdb's version contains in-frame clones alone and is incomplete. The sample yields about 7,200 clones, without any singletons. This specimen consisted of PBMCs, obtained after allogeneic stem cell transplant with posttransplant cyclophosphamide. Source of these receptors: a male patient in his forties or fifties who received an allogeneic stem cell transplant from an unrelated donor, was CMV-positive, and had acute GVHD only. Among the T cells, some may be from the graft donor. CDR3s include the opening cysteine and the closing phenylalanine or tryptophan. The order of the fields is V gene, clone size, CDR3 length, CDR3 protein. Not every row has a clone size; where given, it reads once, few, many or a size class.

>TRBV7-3|many|13
CASSFTGNHEAFF
>TRBV5-1|medium-sized|15
CASRLQGGEVEKLFF
>TRBV4-2|NA|13
CASSLTGTDTQYF
>TRBV6-5|many|16
CASSYSKVLGGNEQFF
>TRBV5-1|many|15
CASSAERGTNEKLFF
>TRBV28|few|15
CASSIQGPPGNTIYF
>TRBV7-2|many|17
CASSLARESSYNSPLHF
>TRBV7-2|many|13
CASRGQANTEAFF
>TRBV5-1|few|16
CASSLVGQGGSYEQYF
>TRBV14|many|17
CASSQDPTGTILYEQYF
>TRBV7-2|NA|13
CASSFRGPYEQYF
>TRBV10-3|many|14
CAINEGGSTDTQYF
>TRBV10-3|many|15
CAISESGHSNQPQHF
>TRBV28|NA|14
CASRSGTGGTEAFF
>TRBV5-6|many|15
CASSLGGVRIHEQYF
>TRBV7-8|medium-sized|17
CASSLALAGGSSYEQYF
>TRBV30|many|13
CAGGRSYQETQYF
>TRBV28|NA|16
CASSSGGQGGSYEQYF
>TRBV4-1|many|17
CASSQAWGAGTQETQYF
>TRBV5-6|many|15
CASSWSGGADYGYTF
>TRBV11-3|many|15
CASSSTDRDTDTQYF
>TRBV10-3|many|12
CAITSPDRGYTF
>TRBV4-1|many|19
CASSQDHSSYRGYDQPQHF
>TRBV4-3|few|18
CASSHRGPRGSGANVLTF
>TRBV18|medium-sized|13
CASSPDRGDGYTF
>TRBV18|many|15
CASSQLAGVEDTQYF
>TRBV5-1|many|14
CASSLVAGANVLTF